Presented here are 29 T cell receptor beta chains from one specimen sequenced in a study of cytomegalovirus exposure and HLA in healthy donors. Primers included in the PCR were 60 Vbeta and 13 Jbeta primers. Repertoires were generated with immunoSEQ multiplex PCR, while TCRdb's copy carries only in-frame clones and drops some. The data contain some 170,000 clones, more than 80% of them seen just once; the ten biggest clones take up less than 15%. Specimen: PBMCs. The receptors were sampled from a woman aged 45-60 years in good health and CMV-seronegative.

The V and J genes are TRBV30 and TRBJ1-4; D is perhaps TRBD1 (6 bases). Germline values: CDR1 GTSNPN, CDR2 SVGIG (reference sequence). The CDR3 extends over 12 amino acids. Trimming pared 3 bases from V and 6 bases from J, leaving 8 bases between. The CDR3 sequence: CAWSGQYEKLFF. DNA for the CDR3: TGTGCCTGGAGCGGACAGTATGAAAAACTGTTTTTT. The whole variable domain, filled in from reference TRBV30 and TRBJ1-4, reads SQTIHQWPATLVQPVGSPLSLECTVEGTSNPNLYWYRQAAGRGLQLLFYSVGIGQISSEVPQNLSASRPQDRQFILSSKKLLLSDSGFYLCAWSGQYEKLFFGSGTQLSVL.

This sequence joins TRBV2 and TRBJ2-3; no definite D call. V was trimmed by 3 bases and J by 6 bases, leaving 10 bases between them. Germline V gives CDR1 SNHLY, CDR2 FYNNEI. CDR3 length: 13 amino acids. The CDR3 sequence is CASSDVARDTQYF. In DNA, the CDR3 is TGTGCCAGCAGTGATGTCGCTCGGGATACGCAGTATTTT.

The chain links TRBV9 to TRBJ2-3; 11 bases line up with TRBD2. The CDR3 has 16 amino acids. Germline loops: CDR1 SGDLS, CDR2 YYNGEE. V lost 4 bases, J lost 5 bases, and 9 bases stayed unmatched. The DNA of the CDR3 is TGTGCCAGCAGCATCGGTAGCGGGAGGGAACTAGATACGCAGTATTTT. Its protein product is CASSIGSGRELDTQYF.

The chain is built from TRBV19 and TRBJ1-2, with a tentative D call TRBD1 (6 bases). The CDR3 covers 15 residues. The V end was cut by 5 bases, the J end by 1 base, with 14 bases between. Germline CDR1 reads LNHDA; CDR2 reads SQIVND (reference sequence). DNA of the CDR3: TGTGCCAGTAGTCCCGGACAGAGTCTTAACTATGGCTACACCTTC. As protein: CASSPGQSLNYGYTF.

The rearrangement links TRBV5-1 to TRBJ2-7; 8 bases line up with TRBD2. V gave up 4 bases and J gave up 2 bases; unmatched junction bases: 5. This CDR3 spans 14 amino acids. The germline CDR1 and CDR2 sequences are SGHRS and YFSETQ. Written as DNA, the CDR3 is TGCGCCAGCAGCCCGGGACTAGGGACCTACGAGCAGTACTTC. Translating gives CASSPGLGTYEQYF.

The chain uses TRBV4-3 and TRBJ2-3, with TRBD1 as a possible D gene (6 bases). The CDR3 length is 16 residues. In germline, CDR1 is LGHNA, CDR2 YSLEER. V lost 1 base and J lost 2, with 13 bases in between. The CDR3 DNA is TGCGCCAGCAGCCAAGCCCAAGGGGGAGCCACAGATACGCAGTATTTT. Protein product: CASSQAQGGATDTQYF.

In this sample, this clone turned up many times. V usage is TRBV19 and J usage is TRBJ1-5; D possibly corresponds to TRBD1 (5 bases). V dropped 4 bases and J dropped 7 bases, with 17 bases sitting between them. This CDR3 has 15 residues. Looked up from germline, CDR1 is LNHDA and CDR2 is SQIVND (reference sequence). DNA of the CDR3: TGTGCCAGTAGTACTCAGTGGGGCATGGAACAGCCCCAGCATTTT. Encoded protein: CASSTQWGMEQPQHF. Drawing the rest from reference TRBV19 and TRBJ1-5, the complete variable domain is DGGITQSPKYLFRKEGQNVTLSCEQNLNHDAMYWYRQDPGQGLRLIYYSQIVNDFQKGDIAEGYSVSREKKESFPLTVTSAQKNPTAFYLCASSTQWGMEQPQHFGDGTRLSIL.

V and J are TRBV29-1 and TRBJ2-1, with TRBD1 matching 7 bases. Germline V gene sequence: CDR1 SQVTM, CDR2 ANQGSEA. The CDR3 is 13 amino acids. With 6 bases clipped from V and 3 bases from J, the junction kept 5 bases outside the gene matches. The CDR3 coding sequence is TGCAGCGTCGTGACAGGGTACTACAATGAGCAGTTCTTC. It codes for CSVVTGYYNEQFF.

This clone was counted a few times. The gene calls are TRBV9 and TRBJ2-1, with TRBD2 identical over 12 bases. CDR1 and CDR2 (germline): SGDLS, YYNGEE. The CDR3 has 17 residues. After removal of 4 bases from V and 9 bases from J, the junction contained 14 bases not matched to a gene. The CDR3 is CASSPPSASGRDSEQFF. The CDR3, as DNA: TGTGCCAGCAGCCCACCCTCGGCTAGCGGGAGGGATAGTGAGCAGTTCTTC.

The V call is TRBV27, the J call TRBJ1-1; 8 bases are shared with TRBD1. The CDR3 consists of 16 residues. Germline V gives CDR1 MNHEY, CDR2 SMNVEV (reference sequence). J was trimmed by 1 base and V by 4 bases; bases with no gene match: 8. DNA for the CDR3: TGTGCCAGCAGTTACCGACTTGACAGGGGGAACACTGAAGCTTTCTTT. It is translated as CASSYRLDRGNTEAFF.

This chain connects TRBV19 to TRBJ1-5, with 11 nucleotides matching TRBD1. The germline gives CDR1 LNHDA, CDR2 SQIVND (reference sequence). V dropped 5 bases and J dropped 6; count of bases not matched to a gene: 9. The CDR3 sequence is 16 residues long. The CDR3 here is CASSHRTGGSGQPQHF. CDR3 nucleotides: TGTGCCAGTAGTCACCGGACAGGGGGCTCCGGTCAGCCCCAGCATTTT.

The chain links TRBV19 to TRBJ2-5; TRBD2 agrees at 10 bases. Germline V CDR1 and CDR2: LNHDA, SQIVND (reference sequence). With 1 base clipped from V and 3 bases from J, the junction kept 2 bases outside the gene matches. This CDR3 region has 15 residues. In DNA form, the CDR3 reads TGTGCCAGTAGTATAGCCCTAGCGGGAGAAGAGACCCAGTACTTC. This sequence encodes CASSIALAGEETQYF.

V gene TRBV30 combines with J gene TRBJ1-5, with TRBD1 matching over 10 bases. The CDR3 spans 14 residues. CDR1 and CDR2 from the germline V gene are GTSNPN and SVGIG (reference sequence). Losses at the gene ends were 2 bases for V and 8 bases for J; bases not matched to a gene: 6. As DNA, the CDR3 is TGTGCCTGGAGTTCAGGGACAGGGGAAGAGCCCCAGCATTTT. Protein sequence: CAWSSGTGEEPQHF. Full variable domain (outside the CDR3, taken from reference TRBV30 and TRBJ1-5): SQTIHQWPATLVQPVGSPLSLECTVEGTSNPNLYWYRQAAGRGLQLLFYSVGIGQISSEVPQNLSASRPQDRQFILSSKKLLLSDSGFYLCAWSSGTGEEPQHFGDGTRLSIL.

The rearrangement joins TRBV7-9 to TRBJ2-7; 8 bases are a match to TRBD1. There are 15 residues in the CDR3. CDR1 is SEHNR, CDR2 FQNEAQ, per germline (reference sequence). Unmatched junction bases numbered 9, after V lost 2 bases and J lost 6 bases. In DNA form, the CDR3 reads TGTGCCAGCAGCTTACCAGGGGGCACTTTGGGCGAGCAGTACTTC. Amino acid sequence: CASSLPGGTLGEQYF. Full variable domain (rest looked up from reference TRBV7-9 and TRBJ2-7): DTGVSQNPRHKITKRGQNVTFRCDPISEHNRLYWYRQTLGQGPEFLTYFQNEAQLEKSRLLSDRFSAERPKGSFSTLEIQRTEQGDSAMYLCASSLPGGTLGEQYFGPGTRLTVT.

The V call is TRBV14, the J call TRBJ1-5, with D possibly TRBD1 on 6 matching bases. Trimming took off 6 bases at V and 1 base at J, with 19 bases between the two ends. The CDR3 has 17 residues. Germline V gene data show CDR1 as SGHDN and CDR2 as FVKESK. The CDR3 sequence: CASSYPHREGSNQPQHF. The CDR3, as DNA: TGTGCCAGCAGTTATCCGCACAGGGAGGGGAGCAATCAGCCCCAGCATTTT.

This chain connects TRBV19 to TRBJ1-2; tentative D call: TRBD1 (6 bases). V lost 5 bases and J lost 3, with 28 bases in between. In germline, CDR1 is LNHDA, CDR2 SQIVND (reference sequence). The CDR3 is 19 amino acids. Here the CDR3 reads CASSPRQDSSGAIHYGYTF. The CDR3 DNA is TGTGCCAGTAGTCCAAGACAGGACTCGAGTGGGGCAATCCACTATGGCTACACCTTC.

The V gene is TRBV7-9, the J gene TRBJ2-5, with TRBD1 matching over 8 bases. This CDR3 is built from 13 residues. Germline V gives CDR1 SEHNR, CDR2 FQNEAQ (reference sequence). With V trimmed by 6 bases and J by 5 bases, 5 bases remained unmatched. The CDR3 DNA sequence: TGTGCCAGCAGGCCAACAGGGGGGGAGACCCAGTACTTC. Its protein is CASRPTGGETQYF.

J is TRBJ2-1 and V is TRBV6-1; 8 bases map to TRBD1. The CDR3 spans 17 residues. Germline V gene sequence: CDR1 MNHNS, CDR2 SASEGT. The V segment lost 3 bases and the J segment 2 bases; nucleotides outside the gene matches: 9. The CDR3 loop reads CASSEDSWTGTYNEQFF. For the CDR3, the DNA is TGTGCCAGCAGTGAGGACAGTTGGACAGGGACCTACAATGAGCAGTTCTTC.

CDR3 in amino acids: CASSSGLGNIQYF. CDR3 bases: TGTGCCAGCAGTTCCGGACTAGGAAACATTCAGTACTTC. J is TRBJ2-4 and V is TRBV11-2; 7 nucleotides line up with TRBD2. Unmatched junction bases numbered 5, after V lost 6 bases and J lost 6 bases. Germline V gives CDR1 SGHAT, CDR2 FQNNGV. This CDR3 spans 13 amino acids.

V usage is TRBV28 and J usage is TRBJ1-3; 8 bases align to TRBD1. With V trimmed by 7 bases and J by 5 bases, 4 bases remained unmatched. Germline V CDR1 and CDR2: MDHEN, SYDVKM. This CDR3 region has 13 residues. DNA for the CDR3: TGTGCCAGCACCGGACAGGGTAGAAACACCATATATTTT. This gives the protein CASTGQGRNTIYF.

A few counts support this clone. Here the CDR3 DNA reads TGTGCCAGCAGTGACTCGCGCGGGAGCGGGCAAGATACGCAGTATTTT. This sequence encodes CASSDSRGSGQDTQYF. The chain is built from TRBV6-4 and TRBJ2-3, with 7 bases identical to TRBD2. The ends lost 0 bases at V and 5 bases at J; junction bases unmatched: 8. Germline V gene lookup returns CDR1 MRHNA and CDR2 SNTAGT. This CDR3 has 16 amino acids.

This clone appeared once. The V call is TRBV15, the J call TRBJ1-3; D not certain. V lost 0 bases and J lost 0, with 6 bases in between. The CDR3 is 15 residues long. Germline lookup yields CDR1 LNHNV and CDR2 YYDKDF (reference sequence). The DNA for the CDR3 is TGTGCCACCAGCAGAGACAGAATCTCTGGAAACACCATATATTTT. This gives the protein CATSRDRISGNTIYF.

CDR3: CASSLAQGYGYTF. As DNA, the CDR3 is TGTGCCAGCAGTTTAGCACAGGGCTATGGCTACACCTTC. J is TRBJ1-2 and V is TRBV27, with TRBD1 as a possible D gene (6 bases). CDR1 is MNHEY and CDR2 is SMNVEV in the germline V gene (reference sequence). V was shortened by 2 bases and J by 4 bases, with 8 bases between the two germline ends. The CDR3 sequence is 13 residues long.

The J gene is TRBJ2-5, the V gene TRBV19, with no clear D. Trimming stripped 6 bases from V and 4 bases from J, with 12 bases between. This CDR3 is 13 amino acids long. Per germline, CDR1 LNHDA and CDR2 SQIVND (reference sequence). The CDR3 spells CASSTERRETQYF. CDR3 bases: TGTGCCAGTAGCACTGAGAGGAGAGAGACCCAGTACTTC.

This clone was counted a few times. This chain links TRBV6-6 with TRBJ2-5; a weak D match, TRBD2 (5 bases). The J call may be wrong; the DNA end is better matched by TRBJ2-7. The CDR3 extends over 14 amino acids. The V gene's germline CDR1 is MNHNY and CDR2 SVGAGI (reference sequence). The CDR3 region is CASSYSGNRYEQYF. The CDR3 DNA reads TGTGCCAGCAGTTACTCCGGGAATCGGTACGAGCAGTACTTC.

This clone was found a few times. The rearrangement links TRBV5-1 to TRBJ2-1; TRBD2 matches at 11 bases. This CDR3 is 16 amino acids long. Germline CDR1 reads SGHRS; CDR2 reads YFSETQ. The V and J ends lost 3 bases and 5 bases, in that order; junction bases with no gene match: 7. The CDR3 nucleotides read TGCGCCAGCAGCTCGAAGACTAGCGGGATGAACAATGAGCAGTTCTTC. Protein: CASSSKTSGMNNEQFF.

The rearrangement joins TRBV18 to TRBJ2-1; D call uncertain. The CDR3 runs to 13 residues. Per germline, CDR1 KGHSH and CDR2 LQKENI. V lost 3 bases, J lost 13 bases, and 16 bases lay in between. In DNA, the CDR3 is TGTGCCAGCTCACCGTCCTTGGAAGACAACCAGTTCTTC. This codes for CASSPSLEDNQFF.

The chain uses TRBV7-6 and TRBJ2-5; 15 nucleotides match TRBD2. Trimming at V came to 4 bases and at J to 5 bases, leaving 2 bases not matched to a gene. The CDR3 is 15 amino acids. Germline V gives CDR1 SGHVS, CDR2 FNYEAQ. As DNA, the CDR3 is TGTGCCAGCAGCTCCGGACTAGCGGGGGGGGAGACCCAGTACTTC. This translates into CASSSGLAGGETQYF.

This clone was seen only a few times. The V call is TRBV27, the J call TRBJ1-1; 9 bases fit TRBD1. This CDR3 is 17 amino acids long. In germline, CDR1 is MNHEY, CDR2 SMNVEV (reference sequence). The ends lost 2 bases at V and 4 bases at J; junction bases unmatched: 11. The CDR3 region is CASSLAGTGHWVTEAFF. CDR3 DNA: TGTGCCAGCAGTTTAGCCGGGACAGGGCATTGGGTCACTGAAGCTTTCTTT.